This is a list of T cell receptor beta chains from one sample in a study of blood T cell repertoires in COVID-19. Profiling relied on immunoSEQ multiplex PCR, and the TCRdb table lists in-frame clones only, not all of them. The profile shows fewer than 250,000 clones, about 80% of them singletons. Sequenced material: peripheral blood. The receptors derive from a woman of 80 years or more with acute or convalescent COVID-19. Both conserved end residues are part of each CDR3. The order of the fields is CDR3 protein, V gene.

CASSPAQGSSSYNEQFF | TRBV4-2
CASSQRGSLNEQFF | TRBV3-1/TRBV3-2
CASGHIERGLAFF | TRBV12-5
CASTRGGGKNIQYF | TRBV19
CASSLTSGEVGNEQFF | TRBV18
CASSIRPVRGGSANEKLFF | TRBV19
CASSYSRAVSSYEQYF | TRBV6-5
CASRRGLSYEQYF | TRBV2
CASSFSQAYNEQFF | TRBV11-2
CASSWDRHYGYTF | TRBV5-4
CASSRYGGQGFHNEQFF | TRBV7-3
CASSGDRTEAFF | TRBV18
CASSGDFSGNTIYF | TRBV9
CASSQVGGYYGYTF | TRBV14
CASSVEGMNTEAFF | TRBV9
CASSLWQGALNTEAFF | TRBV7-2
CASSPRDIYLNYGYTF | TRBV3-1/TRBV3-2
CAISESGGYNEQFF | TRBV10-3
CASYLVTRTTDTQYF | TRBV5-1
CASSQRTSGSTNEQFF | TRBV4-2
CASSQDIRDRGTNEQYF | TRBV4-3
CASSAQGKAVYEQYF | TRBV7-2
CASSRLYNEQFF | TRBV11-3
CASSLEREWNEQFF | TRBV7-2
CASSLVGTGGSEQFF | TRBV5-1
CASSQGSRNQPQHF | TRBV19
CASGPSGQGVYGYTF | TRBV12-5
CASSFGGRGETQYF | TRBV7-3
CASAGTGDEKLFF | TRBV7-6
CASSLGGDVGNEQFF | TRBV7-7
CASSLGGRGTYGYTF | TRBV7-2
CASSSRQGGNQPQHF | TRBV28
CASRLDPARAGSSTDTQYF | TRBV12-2
CASSQARGNTEAFF | TRBV4-2
CASSPATVQETQYF | TRBV18
CASRRTSGEETQYF | TRBV5-1